This T cell receptor (beta chain) comes out of a study of blood T cell repertoires in COVID-19. TCRdb's table, derived via immunoSEQ multiplex PCR, lists solely in-frame clones and lacks some. The sample consists of more than 450,000 clones, around 90% of them appearing once. V was pared by 6 bases and J by 5 bases, with 10 bases of the junction left unmatched. The germline CDR1 and CDR2 sequences are MGHDK and SYGVNS. This CDR3 contains 15 residues. This clonotype originated in a woman in her late teens or twenties who had recovered from COVID-19. The material sequenced was PBMCs or T cells enriched from blood (not recorded which). This rearrangement joins TRBV25-1 to TRBJ2-5; 9 bases agree with TRBD1. The CDR3 protein is CASSNPQGAGETQYF. CDR3 coding DNA: TGTGCCAGCAGCAACCCACAGGGGGCAGGGGAGACCCAGTACTTC. The full variable domain, rest sourced from reference TRBV25-1 and TRBJ2-5, is EADIYQTPRYLVIGTGKKITLECSQTMGHDKMYWYQQDPGMELHLIHYSYGVNSTEKGDLSSESTVSRIRTEHFPLTLESARPSHTSQYLCASSNPQGAGETQYFGPGTRLLVL.